This T cell receptor (beta chain) was identified during a study of blood T cell repertoires in COVID-19. In the study overall: The study drew acute and convalescent COVID-19 samples from the United States, Italy and Spain. PBMCs, B-cell-depleted T cells, or T cells were the source of the cDNA or gDNA that made up the material.

Seattle researchers signed up patients amid active infection and tracked them longitudinally. Methods used by the authors: Cell counts per sample came from amplifying reference gene primers. Using immunoSEQ multiplex PCR, the repertoire was profiled, and TCRdb retains in-frame clones only, with some absent. V and J calls and clone size are given by that table; D and trimming were obtained from the DNA. This sample has 250,000 to 300,000 clones, with approximately 89% found just once. V was pared by 1 base and J by 2 bases, with 8 bases of the junction left unmatched. This CDR3 contains 18 residues. The germline CDR1 and CDR2 sequences are SGHNT and YYREEE (reference sequence).

The chain is built from TRBV5-4 and TRBJ2-6; 8 nucleotides align to TRBD1. Sequencing was performed on peripheral blood. This clonotype was sampled from a woman aged 30 to 39 with COVID-19, enrolled during active disease. This CDR3 is CASSLPQGALAGANVLTF. CDR3 DNA: TGTGCCAGCAGCTTGCCGCAGGGGGCCCTGGCTGGGGCCAACGTCCTGACTTTC.